This T cell receptor beta chain stems from a study of early T cells in non-severe SARS-CoV-2 infection. Study overall: The study sequenced bulk RNA from unsorted whole blood, with chains unpaired. Study outcomes and limitations: Clonotype matching in VDJdb favored anti-spike CD8 responses and did not capture private and CD4 specificities.

This clonotype was recorded a few times. The antigen is unknown. Individually, cDNA molecules had unique molecular identifiers attached to them. TCRdb fed the 5' RACE reads into MiXCR, producing one record per CDR3 protein. The top ten hold roughly a tenth of the sample, which has 50,000 or so distinct CDR3 sequences, about 12% seen once. The CDR3 has 15 residues. The V end lost 0 bases, the J end lost 2 bases, and 10 bases lay between the germline ends. The germline V gene has CDR1 MNHNY and CDR2 SVGAGI (reference sequence). What was sequenced was whole blood. The V call is TRBV6-6, the J call TRBJ2-5; no firm D call. This clonotype was sampled from an adult who was a healthcare worker with PCR-confirmed SARS-CoV-2 infection or an uninfected control (not recorded which). The CDR3 nucleotides read TGTGCCAGCAGTTACTCAGGCACCTCTCAAGAGACCCAGTACTTC. Translating gives CASSYSGTSQETQYF.